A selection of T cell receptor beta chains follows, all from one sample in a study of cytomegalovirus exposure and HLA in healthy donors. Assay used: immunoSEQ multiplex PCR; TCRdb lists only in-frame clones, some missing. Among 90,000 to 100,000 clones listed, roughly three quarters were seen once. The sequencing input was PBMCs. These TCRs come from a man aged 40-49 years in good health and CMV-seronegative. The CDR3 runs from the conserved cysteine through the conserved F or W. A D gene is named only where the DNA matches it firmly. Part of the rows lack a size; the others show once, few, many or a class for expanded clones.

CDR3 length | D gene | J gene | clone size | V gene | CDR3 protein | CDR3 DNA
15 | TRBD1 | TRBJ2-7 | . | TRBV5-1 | CASSFWTGAVDEQYF | TGCGCCAGCAGCTTCTGGACAGGCGCGGTGGACGAGCAGTACTTC
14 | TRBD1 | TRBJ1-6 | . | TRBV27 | CASSRTGGGSPLHF | TGTGCCAGCAGTCGAACAGGGGGCGGATCACCCCTCCACTTT
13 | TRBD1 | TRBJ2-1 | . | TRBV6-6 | CASTGTGGYEQFF | TGTGCCAGCACCGGTACAGGGGGTTATGAGCAGTTCTTC
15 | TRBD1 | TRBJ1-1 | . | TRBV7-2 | CASSPRTGLNTEAFF | TGTGCCAGCAGCCCCCGGACAGGGTTGAACACTGAAGCTTTCTTT
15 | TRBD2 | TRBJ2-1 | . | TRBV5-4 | CASSPGGSSYNEQFF | TGTGCCAGCAGCCCGGGGGGAAGCTCCTACAATGAGCAGTTCTTC
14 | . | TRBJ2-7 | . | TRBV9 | CASSVDYRSYEQYF | TGTGCCAGCAGCGTAGACTACAGGTCCTACGAGCAGTACTTC
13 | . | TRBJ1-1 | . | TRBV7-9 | CASSLGHGAEAFF | TGTGCCAGCAGCTTAGGCCACGGGGCTGAAGCTTTCTTT
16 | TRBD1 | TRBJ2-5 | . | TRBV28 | CASSTGDRGVGETQYF | TGTGCCAGCAGTACCGGGGACAGGGGGGTTGGTGAGACCCAGTACTTC
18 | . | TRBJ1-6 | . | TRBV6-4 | CASSAEGVGSSYNSPLHF | TGTGCCAGCAGTGCCGAGGGAGTGGGAAGCTCCTATAATTCACCCCTCCACTTT
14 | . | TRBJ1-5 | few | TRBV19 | CASSIAGSNQPQHF | TGTGCCAGTAGTATAGCGGGGAGCAATCAGCCCCAGCATTTT
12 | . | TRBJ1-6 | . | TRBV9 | CASSVRDSPLHF | TGTGCCAGCAGCGTACGGGATTCACCCCTCCACTTT
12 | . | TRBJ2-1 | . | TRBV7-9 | CASSTIAEPTFF | TGTGCCAGCAGTACCATAGCGGAACCCACTTTCTTC
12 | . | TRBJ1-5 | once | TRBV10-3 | CAISAGDQPQHF | TGTGCCATCAGCGCAGGGGATCAGCCCCAGCATTTT
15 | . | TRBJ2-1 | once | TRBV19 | CASKRTANSYNEQFF | TGTGCCAGTAAAAGGACAGCCAATTCCTACAATGAGCAGTTCTTC
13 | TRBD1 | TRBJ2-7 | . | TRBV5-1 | CASAGTGLYEQYF | TGCGCCAGCGCCGGGACAGGATTGTACGAGCAGTACTTC
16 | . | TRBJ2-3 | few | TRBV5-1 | CASSLVRGRVGDTQYF | TGCGCCAGCAGCTTGGTGAGAGGGCGGGTTGGAGATACGCAGTATTTT
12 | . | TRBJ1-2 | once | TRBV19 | CATRAGGYGYTF | TGTGCCACCAGGGCGGGGGGCTATGGCTACACCTTC
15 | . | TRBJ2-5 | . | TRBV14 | CASSQASAYQETQYF | TGTGCCAGCAGCCAAGCATCAGCGTACCAAGAGACCCAGTACTTC
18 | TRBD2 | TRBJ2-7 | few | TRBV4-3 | CASSQGHFIGSGVYEQYF | TGCGCCAGCAGCCAAGGTCATTTTATCGGTAGCGGGGTCTACGAGCAGTACTTC
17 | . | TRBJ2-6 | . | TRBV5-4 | CASSHRTAGVGANVLTF | TGTGCCAGCAGCCACCGGACAGCCGGGGTGGGGGCCAACGTCCTGACTTTC
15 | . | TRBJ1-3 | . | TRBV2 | CASSVQGSSGNTIYF | TGTGCCAGCAGTGTTCAGGGGAGCTCTGGAAACACCATATATTTT
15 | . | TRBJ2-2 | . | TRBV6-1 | CASRDGTMNTGELFF | TGTGCCAGCAGAGACGGAACTATGAACACCGGGGAGCTGTTTTTT
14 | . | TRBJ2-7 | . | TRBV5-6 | CASSFNSFSGEQYF | TGTGCCAGCAGCTTTAATAGCTTCTCGGGGGAGCAGTACTTC
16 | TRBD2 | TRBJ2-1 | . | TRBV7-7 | CASSPSSGGANNEQFF | TGTGCCAGCAGCCCATCTAGCGGGGGGGCTAACAATGAGCAGTTCTTC
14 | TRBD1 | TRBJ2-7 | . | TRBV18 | CASSWDRFSYEQYF | TGTGCCAGCTCATGGGACAGGTTCTCCTACGAGCAGTACTTC
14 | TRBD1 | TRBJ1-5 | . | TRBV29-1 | CSVVRDRDNQPQHF | TGCAGCGTTGTCAGGGACAGGGACAATCAGCCCCAGCATTTT
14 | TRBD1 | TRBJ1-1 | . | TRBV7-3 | CASSSQGVNTEAFF | TGTGCCAGCAGCTCCCAGGGGGTGAACACTGAAGCTTTCTTT
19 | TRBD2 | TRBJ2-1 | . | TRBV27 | CASSLYGPDGGASYNEQFF | TGTGCCAGCAGTTTATATGGCCCCGACGGGGGGGCCAGCTACAATGAGCAGTTCTTC
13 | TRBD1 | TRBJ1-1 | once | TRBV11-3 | CASSRRGRTEAFF | TGTGCCAGCAGCCGAAGGGGGCGAACTGAAGCTTTCTTT
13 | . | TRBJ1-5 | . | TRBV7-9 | CASSLQGFQPQHF | TGTGCCAGCAGCCTTCAGGGGTTCCAGCCCCAGCATTTT
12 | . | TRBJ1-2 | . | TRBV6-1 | CASNQGNYGYTF | TGTGCCAGCAATCAGGGGAACTATGGCTACACCTTC
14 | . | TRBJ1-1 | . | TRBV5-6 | CASSLGSGGTEAFF | TGTGCCAGCAGCTTGGGATCCGGGGGCACTGAAGCTTTCTTT
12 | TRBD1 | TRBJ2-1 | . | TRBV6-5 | CASTAGGSEQFF | TGTGCCAGCACCGCAGGGGGTAGTGAGCAGTTCTTC
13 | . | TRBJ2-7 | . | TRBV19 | CASSIETKYEQYF | TGTGCCAGTAGTATAGAAACTAAATACGAGCAGTACTTC
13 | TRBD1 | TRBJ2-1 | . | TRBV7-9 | CASSFTGVGEQFF | TGTGCCAGCAGCTTTACAGGGGTTGGAGAGCAGTTCTTC
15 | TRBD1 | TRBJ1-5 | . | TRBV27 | CASSSGTVSNQPQHF | TGTGCCAGCAGTTCAGGGACAGTGAGCAATCAGCCCCAGCATTTT
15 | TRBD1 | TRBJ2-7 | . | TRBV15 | CATSRGGTGVHEQYF | TGTGCCACCAGCAGAGGAGGGACAGGCGTCCACGAGCAGTACTTC